Listed below are T cell receptor beta chains from one sample, sequenced in a study of Ad26.COV2.S vaccination and SARS-CoV-2 variants. The method was immunoSEQ multiplex PCR; TCRdb's version includes in-frame clones alone and lacks a portion of them. The sample holds around 400,000 clones; 80% to 90% are singletons and the top ten take around 7%. This sample comprised peripheral blood, obtained in a trial of Ad26.COV2.S vaccine versus placebo. All receptors come from a person aged 18-60 years who received the Ad26.COV2.S COVID-19 vaccine or a placebo. Each CDR3 is given with its conserved first and last residue. The D gene is left open where the match is weak. Size tells how often a clone was seen (once, few, many) or the class of an expanded clone, and some rows leave it out.

>TRBV9|TRBD2|-|TRBJ2-1
CASSVSGLAGYIVYNEQFF
TGTGCCAGCAGCGTGTCGGGACTAGCGGGATATATTGTCTACAATGAGCAGTTCTTC
>TRBV10-3|TRBD2|-|TRBJ2-1
CAISEDITSAYNEQFF
TGTGCCATCAGTGAGGACATCACTAGCGCTTACAATGAGCAGTTCTTC
>TRBV4-3|TRBD1|-|TRBJ2-1
CASSLGGPSYNEQFF
TGCGCCAGCAGCCTAGGGGGCCCCTCCTACAATGAGCAGTTCTTC
>TRBV7-3|TRBD2|-|TRBJ2-2
CASGTTNTGELFF
TGTGCCAGCGGGACTACGAACACCGGGGAGCTGTTTTTT
>TRBV4-2|-|-|TRBJ2-5
CASSGGHSDGTQYF
TGTGCCAGCAGCGGAGGGCATAGCGATGGGACCCAGTACTTC
>TRBV2|-|-|TRBJ2-2
CASRGAGAKNTGELFF
TGTGCCAGCAGAGGCGCGGGGGCAAAGAACACCGGGGAGCTGTTTTTT
>TRBV14|TRBD1|-|TRBJ2-7
CASSPTGDYEQYF
TGTGCCAGCAGCCCGACAGGGGACTACGAGCAGTACTTC
>TRBV5-5|TRBD2|-|TRBJ2-7
CASTLAGSYEQYF
TGTGCCAGCACCCTAGCGGGAAGCTACGAGCAGTACTTC
>TRBV4-1|-|-|TRBJ1-2
CASSQVGRGRGYTF
TGCGCCAGCAGCCAAGTGGGCAGGGGCCGGGGCTACACCTTC
>TRBV7-2|TRBD1|-|TRBJ2-4
CASSSGRTGGDIQYF
TGTGCCAGCAGCTCCGGACGGACAGGGGGAGACATTCAGTACTTC
>TRBV28|-|-|TRBJ2-2
CASSYRGTGELFF
TGTGCCAGCAGTTATCGAGGCACCGGGGAGCTGTTTTTT
>TRBV5-6|TRBD1|-|TRBJ2-4
CASSLGTAQYF
TGTGCCAGCAGCCTGGGGACAGCTCAGTACTTC
>TRBV5-1|-|-|TRBJ1-4
CASSLAGVEEKLFF
TGCGCCAGCAGCTTGGCAGGGGTTGAAGAAAAACTGTTTTTT
>TRBV18|TRBD1|once|TRBJ1-5
CASSPAQGAGQPQHF
TGTGCCAGCTCACCAGCACAGGGGGCGGGTCAGCCCCAGCATTTT
>TRBV7-2|-|once|TRBJ2-2
CASSLARGTGELFF
TGTGCCAGCAGCTTAGCGCGAGGCACCGGGGAGCTGTTTTTT
>TRBV12-3/TRBV12-4|-|-|TRBJ1-1
CASAKTSTEAFF
TGTGCCAGCGCTAAGACGAGCACTGAAGCTTTCTTT
>TRBV11-3|-|-|TRBJ1-6
CASSSGGSGFSPLHF
TGTGCCAGCAGCTCAGGAGGGTCGGGATTCTCACCCCTCCACTTT
>TRBV6-2/TRBV6-3|-|-|TRBJ1-1
CASSYGLTNTEAFF
TGTGCCAGCAGTTACGGACTGACGAACACTGAAGCTTTCTTT
>TRBV6-1|-|-|TRBJ1-6
CASSAVGGSYNSPLHF
TGTGCCAGCAGTGCAGTGGGGGGGTCCTATAATTCACCCCTCCACTTT
>TRBV2|-|-|TRBJ2-1
CASRGSDLNSYNEQFF
TGTGCCAGCAGGGGTTCGGACTTGAACTCCTACAATGAGCAGTTCTTC
>TRBV5-4|TRBD1|once|TRBJ2-7
CASSPSGTGPYEQYF
TGTGCCAGCAGCCCCTCCGGGACAGGGCCCTACGAGCAGTACTTC
>TRBV5-1|-|few|TRBJ1-1
CASSSPGGTEAFF
TGCGCCAGCAGCTCACCCGGAGGCACTGAAGCTTTCTTT
>TRBV2|-|-|TRBJ2-1
CASSVLLAKNEQFF
TGTGCCAGCAGTGTTCTGCTAGCGAAAAATGAGCAGTTCTTC
>TRBV4-2|-|-|TRBJ1-1
CASSHPNGRGAFF
TGTGCCAGCAGCCACCCTAACGGCAGGGGTGCTTTCTTT